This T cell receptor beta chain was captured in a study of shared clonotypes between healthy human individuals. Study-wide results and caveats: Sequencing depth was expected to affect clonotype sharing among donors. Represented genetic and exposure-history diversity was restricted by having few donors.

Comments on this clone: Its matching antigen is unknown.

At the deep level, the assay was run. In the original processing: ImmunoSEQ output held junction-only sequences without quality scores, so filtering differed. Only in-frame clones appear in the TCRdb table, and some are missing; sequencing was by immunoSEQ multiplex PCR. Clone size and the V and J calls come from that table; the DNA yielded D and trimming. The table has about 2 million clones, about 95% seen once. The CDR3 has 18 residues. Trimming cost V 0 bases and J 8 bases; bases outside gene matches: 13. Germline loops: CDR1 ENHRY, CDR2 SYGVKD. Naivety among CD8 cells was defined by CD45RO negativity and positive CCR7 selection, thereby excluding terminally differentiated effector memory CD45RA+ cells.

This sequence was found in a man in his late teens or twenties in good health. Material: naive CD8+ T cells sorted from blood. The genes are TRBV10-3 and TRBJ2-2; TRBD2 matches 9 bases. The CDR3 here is CAISESNGLATGLGELFF. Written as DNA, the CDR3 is TGTGCCATCAGTGAGTCGAATGGACTAGCGACAGGACTTGGGGAGCTGTTTTTT.